This T cell receptor beta chain was sequenced for a study of blood T cell repertoires in COVID-19. Germline V CDR1 and CDR2: MNHNS, SASEGT. The CDR3 is 14 residues long. Trimming took 2 bases from V and 3 from J; bases not matched to a gene: 3. Profiled with immunoSEQ multiplex PCR; TCRdb holds only in-frame clones, not every one. The sample consists of approximately 150,000 clones, roughly 87% of them appearing once. This clonotype was sampled from a woman aged 40 to 50 who had been exposed to COVID-19. The chain carries TRBV6-1 and TRBJ1-2; 7 nucleotides match TRBD1. The sample was PBMCs or T cells enriched from blood (not recorded which). The CDR3 DNA reads as TGTGCCAGCAGTGAAAGAGGGACAGACTATGGCTACACCTTC. It is translated as CASSERGTDYGYTF.